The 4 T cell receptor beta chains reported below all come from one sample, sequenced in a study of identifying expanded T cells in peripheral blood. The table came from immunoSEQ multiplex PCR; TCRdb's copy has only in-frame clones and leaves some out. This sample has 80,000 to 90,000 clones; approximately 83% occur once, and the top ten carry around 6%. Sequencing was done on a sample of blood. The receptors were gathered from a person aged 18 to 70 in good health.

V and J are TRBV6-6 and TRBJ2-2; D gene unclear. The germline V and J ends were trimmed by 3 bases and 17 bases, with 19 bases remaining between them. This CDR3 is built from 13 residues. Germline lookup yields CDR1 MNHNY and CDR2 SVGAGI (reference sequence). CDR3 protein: CASSYSAGRAEFF. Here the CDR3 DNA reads TGTGCCAGCAGTTATTCGGCTGGCCGCGCCGAATTTTTT.

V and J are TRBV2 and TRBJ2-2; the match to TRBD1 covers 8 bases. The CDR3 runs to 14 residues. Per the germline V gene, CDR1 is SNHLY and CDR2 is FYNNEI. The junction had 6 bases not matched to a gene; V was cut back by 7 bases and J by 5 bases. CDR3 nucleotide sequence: TGTGCCAGCACCGGACAGGGACGGACCGGGGAGCTGTTTTTT. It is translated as CASTGQGRTGELFF.

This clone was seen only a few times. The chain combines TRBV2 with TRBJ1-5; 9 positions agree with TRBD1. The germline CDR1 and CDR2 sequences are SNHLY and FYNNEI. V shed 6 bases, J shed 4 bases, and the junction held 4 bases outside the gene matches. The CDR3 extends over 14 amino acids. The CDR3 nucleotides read TGTGCCAGCAGGCCCGGGACAGGGAATCAGCCCCAGCATTTT. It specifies CASRPGTGNQPQHF.

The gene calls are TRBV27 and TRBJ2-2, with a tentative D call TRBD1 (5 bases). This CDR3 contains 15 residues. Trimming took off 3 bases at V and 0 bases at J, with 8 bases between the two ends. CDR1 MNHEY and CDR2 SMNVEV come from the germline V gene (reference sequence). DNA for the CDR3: TGTGCCAGCAGTTTGTTGACAGCGAACACCGGGGAGCTGTTTTTT. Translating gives CASSLLTANTGELFF.